The rows below give T cell receptor beta chains drawn from one sample of a study of shared clonotypes between healthy human individuals. The method was immunoSEQ multiplex PCR; TCRdb's version includes in-frame clones alone and lacks a portion of them. The sample shows around 720,000 clones, less than 80% of them seen only once. Sequencing was done on a sample of memory CD4+ T cells sorted from blood. Every receptor here comes from a woman aged 25 to 39 in good health. Each CDR3 is given with its conserved first and last residue.

V,J,CDR3
TRBV5-1,TRBJ2-7,CASSSLTGSEQYF
TRBV20-1,TRBJ1-1,CRKGGHTEAFF
TRBV6-5,TRBJ1-1,CASSYTGNTEAFF
TRBV30,TRBJ2-7,CAWSYGRTVEQYF
TRBV6-5,TRBJ2-3,CASSRAGTGTDTQYF
TRBV28,TRBJ1-2,CASRSPRYGYTF
TRBV19,TRBJ1-3,CASSIGALFISGNTIYF
TRBV29-1,TRBJ2-1,CSVDTSGRRDEQFF
TRBV28,TRBJ1-5,CASSRRVENQPQHF
TRBV10-3,TRBJ2-1,CAIRAGLAGEANEQFF
TRBV28,TRBJ1-1,CASSYWASENTEAFF
TRBV19,TRBJ2-1,CASSIWGRGVYNEQFF
TRBV25-1,TRBJ1-1,CASSDFPGGRGTEAFF
TRBV28,TRBJ2-2,CASSLSTSANTGELFF
TRBV19,TRBJ1-4,CASRPDWTNYEKLFF
TRBV29-1,TRBJ2-7,CSVLGNSYEQYF
TRBV28,TRBJ2-7,CASSPWTGTYEQYF
TRBV14,TRBJ1-3,CASSQTLTWNTIYF
TRBV28,TRBJ1-2,CASSPSSYGYTF
TRBV7-9,TRBJ2-1,CASSLASGPGQSSYNEQFF
TRBV7-9,TRBJ2-2,CASRPDGTGELFF
TRBV5-1,TRBJ1-1,CASSRDSEAFF
TRBV7-3,TRBJ2-5,CASSPDSQETQYF
TRBV7-7,TRBJ2-1,CASSLGPAYNEQFF
TRBV5-1,TRBJ2-7,CASSLKGSSYEQYF
TRBV2,TRBJ2-7,CASSVWGGAVHEQYF
TRBV19,TRBJ1-1,CASMKEANTEAFF
TRBV27,TRBJ1-4,CASSFGSKDRLFF
TRBV28,TRBJ2-7,CASSWLPGKASYEQYF
TRBV6-4,TRBJ2-3,CASSQSGSGMDTQYF
TRBV21-1,TRBJ1-5,CASSKGWVDSYSNQPQHF
TRBV18,TRBJ1-1,CASSPPTGAQGTEAFF
TRBV19,TRBJ2-7,CASSTAGGSYEQYF
TRBV28,TRBJ2-3,CASSLPDRDRFGDTQYF
TRBV7-8,TRBJ1-1,CASSLALGVMNTEAFF
TRBV7-2,TRBJ1-5,CASSLERGLHQPQHF
TRBV7-9,TRBJ2-1,CASSLEGLYNEQFF
TRBV28,TRBJ2-7,CASISSGRALEQYF
TRBV19,TRBJ1-4,CASSIERGTNEKLFF
TRBV29-1,TRBJ1-1,CSVIQGITEAFF